These 28 T cell receptor beta chains were all obtained from the same sample, sequenced in a study of early T cells in non-severe SARS-CoV-2 infection. TCRdb reanalysed the 5' RACE reads using MiXCR and keeps one entry per CDR3 protein. The sample has about 37,000 distinct CDR3 sequences, roughly 5.7% seen once; the top ten hold about 5.7%. The sequenced sample was whole blood, obtained at baseline. The receptors were sampled from an adult who was a healthcare worker with PCR-confirmed SARS-CoV-2 infection or an uninfected control (not recorded which).

This clonotype was seen a few times. The V call is TRBV5-1, the J call TRBJ1-2; D possibly corresponds to TRBD1 (6 bases). Looked up from germline, CDR1 is SGHRS and CDR2 is YFSETQ. The ends were cut back, 1 base at V and 3 bases at J, with 16 bases in the middle. CDR3 size: 16 residues. CDR3 region: CASSLIVGQLYYGYTF. The CDR3 region has the DNA TGCGCCAGCAGCTTGATTGTCGGACAGCTATACTATGGCTACACCTTC.

This clonotype was observed at least ten times. The chain employs TRBV5-4 and TRBJ2-7, with D tentatively TRBD2 (5 bases). The CDR3 totals 13 residues. Deletions cut 0 bases from V and 6 bases from J, with 10 bases between. Germline V gives CDR1 SGHNT, CDR2 YYREEE (reference sequence). The CDR3 protein is CASSLELRGEQYV. In nucleotides, the CDR3 is TGTGCCAGCAGCTTGGAGTTACGGGGCGAGCAGTACGTC.

The genes are TRBV4-1 and TRBJ1-6, with D hard to call. Trimming removed 2 bases from V and 0 bases from J, with 20 bases in between. Germline V gene data show CDR1 as MGHRA and CDR2 as YSYEKL. The CDR3 sequence is 20 residues long. The CDR3 protein is CASSQRPGERLSSYNSPLHF. For the CDR3, the DNA is TGCGCCAGCAGCCAAAGGCCTGGGGAGCGCCTGAGCTCCTATAATTCACCCCTCCACTTT.

The rearrangement uses TRBV11-3 and TRBJ1-1, with 7 bases lining up with TRBD1. There are 14 residues in the CDR3. Germline V gene lookup returns CDR1 SGHNT and CDR2 YENEEA. J gave up 3 bases and V 6 bases, and 7 bases lay outside the gene matches. The CDR3 sequence is CASSLRGLDTEAFF. CDR3 nucleotides: TGTGCCAGCAGTTTGAGGGGGCTAGACACTGAAGCTTTCTTT.

This clonotype was counted many times. The chain links TRBV7-6 to TRBJ2-2; D remains unclear. The CDR3 is made up of 14 amino acids. Per the germline V gene, CDR1 is SGHVS and CDR2 is FNYEAQ. Trimming pared 4 bases from V and 5 bases from J, leaving 11 bases between. This chain's CDR3 is CASSSQALTGELFF. CDR3 DNA sequence: TGTGCCAGCAGCTCCCAGGCCCTGACCGGGGAGCTGTTTTTT.

This clonotype has a handful of counts. The chain joins TRBV6-5 to TRBJ1-3; TRBD1 might be the D (5 bases). V was pared by 2 bases and J by 0 bases, with 14 bases between. This CDR3 comprises 17 residues. Germline assignment: CDR1 MNHEY and CDR2 SVGAGI. Written as DNA, the CDR3 is TGTGCCAGCAGTTACCGGGGCAGCTACAGCTCTGGAAACACCATATATTTT. Its translation is CASSYRGSYSSGNTIYF.

In this sample, this clonotype turned up a few times. The rearrangement links TRBV7-2 to TRBJ2-5; 8 bases are shared with TRBD1. Germline CDR1 SGHTA, CDR2 FQGNSA. With V trimmed by 5 bases and J by 1 base, 9 bases remained unmatched. This CDR3 spans 16 amino acids. The CDR3 nucleotides are TGTGCCAGCAGCCGTACCGGGACAGGACTCCAAGAGACCCAGTACTTC. It codes for CASSRTGTGLQETQYF. The entire variable domain, with the rest obtained from reference TRBV7-2 and TRBJ2-5, is as follows: GAGVSQSPSNKVTEKGKDVELRCDPISGHTALYWYRQSLGQGLEFLIYFQGNSAPDKSGLPSDRFSAERTGGSVSTLTIQRTQQEDSAVYLCASSRTGTGLQETQYFGPGTRLLVL.

This clonotype was found many times. The genes are TRBV20-1 and TRBJ2-1, with D tentatively TRBD2 (6 bases). V shed 7 bases and J shed 2 bases, with 12 bases lying between them. The CDR3 contains 13 residues. Germline-derived CDR1 and CDR2 are DFQATT and SNEGSKA (reference sequence). CDR3 protein: CSVYGGAYNEQFF. The CDR3 coding sequence is TGCAGTGTGTATGGCGGGGCCTACAATGAGCAGTTCTTC.

This clonotype has a count of ten or more. The gene calls are TRBV9 and TRBJ2-1; 7 positions match TRBD2. The CDR3 runs 15 residues. CDR1 is SGDLS, CDR2 YYNGEE, per germline. With V trimmed by 3 bases and J by 2 bases, 5 bases remained unmatched. CDR3 region: CASSGSGNTYNEQFF. The CDR3 DNA sequence: TGTGCCAGCAGCGGAAGCGGGAATACCTACAATGAGCAGTTCTTC. The full variable domain, with the rest looked up from reference TRBV9 and TRBJ2-1, is DSGVTQTPKHLITATGQRVTLRCSPRSGDLSVYWYQQSLDQGLQFLIQYYNGEERAKGNILERFSAQQFPDLHSELNLSSLELGDSALYFCASSGSGNTYNEQFFGPGTRLTVL.

This clonotype was observed at least ten times. The chain has TRBV7-9 and TRBJ1-2; the D gene is possibly TRBD1 (5 bases). Germline assignment: CDR1 SEHNR and CDR2 FQNEAQ (reference sequence). The CDR3 covers 16 residues. Between the trimmed V and J ends, which lost 1 base and 4 bases, there was a span of 16 bases. The CDR3 sequence is CASSLVGRVASYGYTF. The CDR3 DNA reads TGTGCCAGCAGCTTAGTTGGCAGGGTGGCCTCCTATGGCTACACCTTC. Full variable domain (rest looked up from reference TRBV7-9 and TRBJ1-2): DTGVSQNPRHKITKRGQNVTFRCDPISEHNRLYWYRQTLGQGPEFLTYFQNEAQLEKSRLLSDRFSAERPKGSFSTLEIQRTEQGDSAMYLCASSLVGRVASYGYTFGSGTRLTVV.

The gene calls are TRBV7-8 and TRBJ2-7, with D tentatively TRBD1 (5 bases). The V gene lost 1 base and the J gene lost 4 bases, with 11 bases spanning the gap. Germline V lookup: CDR1 SGHVS, CDR2 FQNEAQ. This CDR3 spans 14 amino acids. The CDR3 reads CASSLEARDYEQYV. In DNA form, the CDR3 reads TGTGCCAGCAGCTTAGAGGCCAGGGATTACGAGCAGTACGTC.

This clonotype was counted ten times or more. V and J are TRBV20-1 and TRBJ2-3; D unclear. Trimming took off 0 bases at V and 5 bases at J, with 12 bases between the two ends. This CDR3 comprises 14 residues. Germline V lookup: CDR1 DFQATT, CDR2 SNEGSKA (reference sequence). The CDR3 sequence is CSARDGGPGDTQYF. DNA for the CDR3: TGCAGTGCTAGAGATGGCGGACCTGGAGATACGCAGTATTTT.

The rearrangement links TRBV12-3 or TRBV12-4 to TRBJ1-3; D is undetermined. Trimming cost V 3 bases and J 3 bases, with 6 bases left between them. The CDR3 covers 13 residues. CDR3: CASSFSSGNTIYF. CDR3 DNA sequence: TGTGCCAGCAGTTTTTCGAGTGGAAACACCATATATTTT.

This clonotype was counted at least ten times. The rearrangement joins TRBV20-1 to TRBJ2-7; 10 nucleotides align to TRBD2. This CDR3 has 12 amino acids. The trim removed 8 bases at V and 3 bases at J, leaving 4 bases unmatched. The V gene's germline CDR1 is DFQATT and CDR2 SNEGSKA (reference sequence). The CDR3 spells CSSGRGVYEQYF. CDR3 DNA sequence: TGCAGTAGCGGGAGGGGTGTCTACGAGCAGTACTTC.

This clonotype was observed a handful of times. CDR3 coding DNA: TGTGCCAGCAGCCCCGGGACGAACACCGGGGAGCTGTTTTTT. Translation: CASSPGTNTGELFF. The chain couples TRBV7-3 to TRBJ2-2, with D perhaps matching TRBD2 (5 bases). V was clipped by 5 bases and J by 0 bases, with 7 bases between them. The CDR3 covers 14 residues. Germline CDR1 reads SGHTA; CDR2 reads FQGTGA.

The table lists this clonotype with many counts. V is TRBV28 and J is TRBJ1-2; possible D gene TRBD1, 6 bases. Germline V gives CDR1 MDHEN, CDR2 SYDVKM. V shed 4 bases and J shed 6 bases, with 6 bases lying between them. There are 11 residues in the CDR3. CDR3: CASSSGDGYTF. The CDR3 DNA follows: TGTGCCAGCAGTTCAGGGGATGGCTACACCTTC.

This clonotype was seen ten or more times. The CDR3 DNA reads TGTGCCAGCAGCACCTTCTCAGGGGCCAATCAGCCCCAGCATTTT. This codes for CASSTFSGANQPQHF. This chain links TRBV7-2 with TRBJ1-5, with D possibly being TRBD1 (6 bases). Per the germline V gene, CDR1 is SGHTA and CDR2 is FQGNSA. CDR3 length equals 15 residues. V was clipped by 5 bases and J by 3 bases, with 14 bases between them.

The V and J genes are TRBV7-2 and TRBJ2-5; D unclear. CDR1 is SGHTA and CDR2 is FQGNSA in the germline V gene. The CDR3 contains 14 residues. Trimming removed 2 bases at V and 4 bases at J, with 11 bases between. The CDR3 loop is CASSLNPRAETQYF. CDR3 nucleotides: TGTGCCAGCAGCTTAAACCCCCGGGCAGAGACCCAGTACTTC.

This clonotype was picked up many times. J is TRBJ2-2 and V is TRBV28, with 8 bases matching TRBD2. The germline V gene has CDR1 MDHEN and CDR2 SYDVKM. This CDR3 has 16 amino acids. The junction had 5 bases not matched to a gene; V was cut back by 4 bases and J by 1 base. The CDR3 nucleotides are TGTGCCAGCAGTTACCGGCTAGCGGGGAACACCGGGGAGCTGTTTTTT. Amino acids: CASSYRLAGNTGELFF.

The gene calls are TRBV7-2 and TRBJ2-2, with 10 bases that match TRBD2. From germline, CDR1 is SGHTA and CDR2 FQGNSA. This CDR3 contains 15 residues. V lost 3 bases and J lost 3; bases outside the gene matches: 1. CDR3 residues: CASSLGLAHTGELFF. CDR3 coding DNA: TGTGCCAGCAGCTTGGGACTAGCGCACACCGGGGAGCTGTTTTTT.

This clonotype was counted ten times or more. V is TRBV28 and J is TRBJ2-1, with 8 bases lining up with TRBD2. The CDR3 runs 23 residues. The germline V gene has CDR1 MDHEN and CDR2 SYDVKM. With V trimmed by 5 bases and J by 0 bases, 27 bases remained unmatched. This CDR3 is CASSPYYIPRREEEGSSYNEQFF. The CDR3 DNA is TGTGCCAGCAGTCCGTATTATATACCCCGGCGGGAGGAAGAGGGAAGCTCCTACAATGAGCAGTTCTTC.

This clonotype showed up many times. The gene calls are TRBV7-9 and TRBJ1-5; 7 bases fit TRBD1. V was pared by 4 bases and J by 0 bases, with 9 bases of the junction left unmatched. CDR3 length: 17 amino acids. The germline gives CDR1 SEHNR, CDR2 FQNEAQ (reference sequence). The CDR3 sequence is CASSSYRGGYSNQPQHF. CDR3 DNA sequence: TGTGCCAGCAGCTCTTACAGGGGCGGATATAGCAATCAGCCCCAGCATTTT.

This clonotype was counted at least ten times. This chain joins TRBV6-6 and TRBJ2-7, with TRBD1 matching over 9 bases. The germline gives CDR1 MNHNY, CDR2 SVGAGI (reference sequence). The trim removed 5 bases at V and 1 base at J, leaving 9 bases unmatched. The CDR3 consists of 16 residues. CDR3 coding DNA: TGTGCCAGCAGTCCTCTAGCCGGACAGGGGTCCTACGAGCAGTACGTC. Translated, it gives CASSPLAGQGSYEQYV.

The chain joins TRBV7-2 to TRBJ1-5; TRBD1 is a possible D gene (6 bases). Per the germline V gene, CDR1 is SGHTA and CDR2 is FQGNSA. The CDR3 contains 15 residues. V shed 6 bases and J shed 3 bases, with 15 bases lying between them. CDR3 in amino acids: CASSFRQVPNQPQHF. The CDR3 nucleotides read TGTGCCAGCAGTTTCCGACAGGTTCCCAATCAGCCCCAGCATTTT.

This clonotype was counted ten times or more. CDR3 coding DNA: TGTGCCAGCAGTCCAGACCCTACCAATTCACCCCTCCACTTT. Amino acids: CASSPDPTNSPLHF. V usage is TRBV6-5 and J usage is TRBJ1-6, with D uncertain. Deletions cut 5 bases from V and 7 bases from J, with 12 bases between. The germline gives CDR1 MNHEY, CDR2 SVGAGI. The CDR3 totals 14 residues.

CDR3 region: CASSVARENQETQYF. CDR3 DNA sequence: TGTGCCAGCAGCGTAGCGAGGGAAAACCAAGAGACCCAGTACTTC. This rearrangement joins TRBV9 to TRBJ2-5; tentative D call: TRBD2 (5 bases). From germline, CDR1 is SGDLS and CDR2 YYNGEE. Trimming cost V 0 bases and J 0 bases, with 9 bases left between them. The length of the CDR3 is 15 residues.

As for this clonotype: At one end, the junction sequence differs from germline, possibly due to a read error. Here the CDR3 reads CASSLTGESENTIYF. CDR3 coding DNA: TGTGCCAGCAGCCTGACAGGCGAGTCTGAAAACACCATATATTTT. V gene TRBV7-2 combines with J gene TRBJ1-3; possible D gene TRBD1, 6 bases. Per the germline V gene, CDR1 is SGHTA and CDR2 is FQGNSA. The CDR3 loop spans 15 amino acids.

This clonotype was seen ten or more times. V is TRBV20-1 and J is TRBJ2-3, with D unresolved. The germline CDR1 and CDR2 sequences are DFQATT and SNEGSKA (reference sequence). V dropped 8 bases and J dropped 7 bases, with 7 bases sitting between them. The CDR3 contains 9 residues. The DNA for the CDR3 is TGCAGTCCTAAGAATACGCAGTATTTT. Its translation: CSPKNTQYF.